The source of this T cell receptor beta chain is a study of blood T cell repertoires in COVID-19. Study context: Italy, Spain and the United States were the sources of the convalescent and acute COVID-19 samples. From T cells, B-cell-depleted T cells, or PBMCs came the material, which was cDNA or gDNA.

The CDR3 has 13 amino acids. The germline gives CDR1 MNHEY, CDR2 SVGAGI. V was pared by 7 bases and J by 8 bases, with 17 bases between. The data were produced by immunoSEQ multiplex PCR, yet TCRdb's version contains in-frame clones alone and is incomplete. The table lists 200,000 to 250,000 clones, 80% of them singletons. The chain links TRBV6-5 to TRBJ1-2, with a possible D match to TRBD1 (6 bases). Material for sequencing was peripheral blood. This TCR was sampled from a human donor in a cohort sampled during active COVID-19. The CDR3 DNA is TGTGCCAGCACCCTTGGGGGCAGGGGAGGCTACACCTTC. Its protein product is CASTLGGRGGYTF.